These 27 T cell receptor beta chains were sequenced from one sample in a study of blood T cells in healthy people across ages. A second PCR of 7 to 11 cycles used a sample-barcoded 5' primer and a J-beta primer mix. From the 5' RACE reads, TCRdb called clonotypes with MiXCR, one entry per CDR3 protein. The table records 600,000 to 800,000 distinct CDR3 sequences, approximately 52% of them present only once. Sample: blood. The receptors were gathered from a woman older than 75 in good health.

DNA for the CDR3: TGTGCCAGCAGTGGAGGGGTAGCTGAAAGCTCCTACGAGCAGTACTTC. Protein product: CASSGGVAESSYEQYF. The J gene is TRBJ2-7, the V gene TRBV2; D may match TRBD1 or TRBD2 (5 bases each). This CDR3 has 16 residues. V lost 4 bases, J lost 0 bases, and 16 bases lay in between. Germline assignment: CDR1 SNHLY and CDR2 FYNNEI.

In its sample, this clonotype was seen a few times. The J gene is TRBJ2-4, the V gene TRBV2, with a weak D call TRBD2 (6 bases). The ends were cut back, 11 bases at V and 3 bases at J, with 20 bases in the middle. Germline V CDR1 and CDR2: SNHLY, FYNNEI. The CDR3 sequence is 15 residues long. The CDR3 spells CASARWDSGKNIQYF. DNA for the CDR3: TGTGCCTCAGCACGCTGGGACTCAGGCAAAAACATTCAGTACTTC.

This clonotype was counted at least ten times. The V and J genes are TRBV7-3 and TRBJ2-3; no firm D call. This CDR3 comprises 13 residues. The V end was cut by 4 bases, the J end by 11 bases, with 16 bases between. In germline, CDR1 is SGHTA, CDR2 FQGTGA. CDR3: CASSSTPQKGQYF. As DNA, the CDR3 is TGTGCCAGCAGCTCGACCCCGCAGAAGGGGCAGTATTTT. Full variable domain (remainder filled in from reference TRBV7-3 and TRBJ2-3): GAGVSQTPSNKVTEKGKYVELRCDPISGHTALYWYRQSLGQGPEFLIYFQGTGAADDSGLPNDRFFAVRPEGSVSTLKIQRTERGDSAVYLCASSSTPQKGQYFGPGTRLTVL.

The chain uses TRBV5-5 and TRBJ2-6, with D perhaps matching TRBD1 (6 bases). Germline V gene data show CDR1 as SGHKS and CDR2 as YYEKEE (reference sequence). Trimming pared 4 bases from V and 3 bases from J, leaving 14 bases between. CDR3 length: 16 amino acids. CDR3 DNA sequence: TGTGCCAGCAGCCTGACGGGGACACGTGGGGCCAACGTCCTGACTTTC. This codes for CASSLTGTRGANVLTF.

The chain's CDR3 is CASDAAGGQETQYF. CDR3 nucleotide sequence: TGTGCCAGCGATGCTGCGGGGGGGCAGGAGACCCAGTACTTC. V usage is TRBV28 and J usage is TRBJ2-4; TRBD2 agrees at 9 bases. The J call is doubtful: the DNA matches TRBJ2-5 better. The germline CDR1 and CDR2 sequences are MDHEN and SYDVKM. This CDR3 spans 14 amino acids.

The V and J genes are TRBV5-1 and TRBJ2-7; the D gene is possibly TRBD2 (6 bases). The CDR3 has 12 residues. Looked up from germline, CDR1 is SGHRS and CDR2 is YFSETQ. The CDR3, as DNA: TGCGCGGAAAGACTAGGCGTCCATGAGCAGTACTTC. Translating gives CAERLGVHEQYF.

Worth noting for this clonotype: Given a much more abundant clone one base away, this may be a read error. The chain uses TRBV27 and TRBJ2-5, with D perhaps TRBD1 (6 bases). The DNA end favors TRBJ2-7, so the J call may be wrong. The CDR3 contains 16 residues. Germline CDR1 and CDR2: MNHEY and SMNVEV (reference sequence). The CDR3 DNA sequence: TGTGCCAGTTTACCCCAAAGTCCACAGGGAGCCCACGAGCAGTACTTC. Amino acid sequence: CASLPQSPQGAHEQYF.

The V gene is TRBV10-3, the J gene TRBJ2-5, with 7 bases aligning to TRBD1. The J call may be mistaken, given a closer DNA end match to TRBJ2-7. The CDR3 spans 12 residues. CDR1 and CDR2 from the germline V gene are ENHRY and SYGVKD. The CDR3 reads CAISPGGYEQYF. The DNA of the CDR3 is TGTGCCATCTCTCCAGGGGGCTACGAGCAGTACTTC.

Ten or more counts support this clonotype. The chain is built from TRBV7-9 and TRBJ2-5; D unclear. Germline-derived CDR1 and CDR2 are SEHNR and FQNEAQ (reference sequence). CDR3 length: 14 amino acids. V was clipped by 2 bases and J by 5 bases, with 12 bases between them. The DNA for the CDR3 is TGTGCCAGCAGCTTATTGGCTCCACGGGAGACCCAGTACTTC. Amino acid sequence: CASSLLAPRETQYF.

There are a few counts of this clonotype. V gene TRBV20-1 combines with J gene TRBJ1-5, with 10 nucleotides matching TRBD1. The CDR3 is made up of 17 amino acids. Germline V gene data show CDR1 as DFQATT and CDR2 as SNEGSKA (reference sequence). Trimming took 3 bases from V and 0 from J; bases not matched to a gene: 8. The CDR3: CSASGQGGQISNQPQHF. CDR3 coding DNA: TGCAGTGCTAGCGGACAGGGGGGTCAGATTAGCAATCAGCCCCAGCATTTT.

This clonotype was counted only a few times. In nucleotides, the CDR3 is TGTGCCAGCCCTCCGGGGGCGGGAGGCTACACCTTC. Translation gives CASPPGAGGYTF. This sequence joins TRBV21-1 and TRBJ1-2; TRBD1 is the table's D call and was not checked against the DNA. TRBV21-1 has pseudogene status. The CDR3 is 12 residues long.

This chain connects TRBV10-2 to TRBJ1-2; D unclear. This CDR3 has 13 amino acids. Germline CDR1 reads WSHSY; CDR2 reads SAAADI. Trimming took 4 bases from V and 4 from J, leaving 10 bases between them. CDR3 DNA sequence: TGCGCCAGCAGTGGCCGGGGAGGCTATGGCTACACCTTC. This sequence encodes CASSGRGGYGYTF.

In this sample, this clonotype turned up many times. The rearrangement links TRBV27 to TRBJ2-4; 7 nucleotides match TRBD2. V dropped 6 bases and J dropped 6; count of bases not matched to a gene: 11. There are 15 residues in the CDR3. CDR1 is MNHEY, CDR2 SMNVEV, per germline (reference sequence). CDR3 protein: CASRGGKGPGNIQYF. The CDR3 DNA reads as TGTGCCAGCAGGGGGGGGAAAGGGCCAGGAAACATTCAGTACTTC.

This clonotype was observed at least ten times. This chain uses TRBV20-1 with TRBJ1-2; D not certain. V lost 0 bases and J lost 8, with 13 bases in between. The germline V gene has CDR1 DFQATT and CDR2 SNEGSKA (reference sequence). This CDR3 comprises 13 residues. The CDR3 nucleotides read TGCAGTGCTAGAGATACGCAGATCTACGGCTACACCTTC. It codes for CSARDTQIYGYTF.

The genes are TRBV28 and TRBJ1-2; possibly TRBD1 for D (5 bases). The CDR3 totals 16 residues. From germline, CDR1 is MDHEN and CDR2 SYDVKM. Between the trimmed V and J ends, which lost 1 base and 6 bases, there was a span of 18 bases. The DNA of the CDR3 is TGTGCCAGCAGTTTATTCGGCAGGGAGGATACTAATGGCTACACCTTC. This codes for CASSLFGREDTNGYTF.

The CDR3 DNA sequence: TGCGCCAGCAGCATCACAGGGGGCGCAAACTACGAGCAGTACTTC. Translation gives CASSITGGANYEQYF. This rearrangement joins TRBV5-1 to TRBJ2-7; 9 positions agree with TRBD1. Germline assignment: CDR1 SGHRS and CDR2 YFSETQ. The J segment lost 3 bases and the V segment lost 4 bases, leaving 8 bases of the junction unmatched. The CDR3 extends over 15 amino acids.

The chain recombines TRBV7-9 with TRBJ2-7; D is uncertain. Trimming left V 0 bases short and J 5 bases short, with 17 bases between. CDR3 length equals 16 residues. Germline V lookup: CDR1 SEHNR, CDR2 FQNEAQ (reference sequence). This CDR3 is CASSLAARPTGDEQYF. In nucleotides, the CDR3 is TGTGCCAGCAGCTTAGCGGCCCGTCCCACTGGTGACGAGCAGTACTTC.

With respect to this clonotype: This may be a read error, as it is one base from a much larger clone. The chain links TRBV12-3 or TRBV12-4 to TRBJ1-6; 8 bases agree with TRBD1. The CDR3 runs 15 residues. CDR3 in DNA: TGTACCACCGTGACAGGGGAGTTTGGCAATTCACCCCTCCACTTT. Translating it yields CTTVTGEFGNSPLHF.

The chain carries TRBV12-3 or TRBV12-4 and TRBJ2-1, with 7 bases aligning to TRBD1. The ends lost 5 bases at V and 12 bases at J; junction bases unmatched: 4. CDR3 length: 11 amino acids. The CDR3 loop reads CASSPGGGQFF. Here the CDR3 DNA reads TGTGCCAGCAGTCCAGGGGGTGGGCAGTTCTTC.

This clonotype was counted a single time. V and J are TRBV5-1 and TRBJ2-4, with D perhaps TRBD1 (5 bases). This CDR3 spans 18 amino acids. Per germline, CDR1 SGHRS and CDR2 YFSETQ. The ends were cut back, 4 bases at V and 4 bases at J, with 24 bases in the middle. DNA of the CDR3: TGCGCCAGCAGCCCACTACTATTGACGACGAAGGGGAAAAACATTCAGTACTTC. It codes for CASSPLLLTTKGKNIQYF.

The chain combines TRBV5-1 with TRBJ2-2; maybe TRBD1 (5 bases). Germline V gene lookup returns CDR1 SGHRS and CDR2 YFSETQ. The CDR3 is made up of 16 amino acids. The V and J ends lost 4 bases and 3 bases respectively, with 16 bases between them. CDR3 bases: TGCGCCAGCAGCGCCTCTGGCAGGGCTGACACCGGGGAGCTGTTTTTT. As protein: CASSASGRADTGELFF.

In regard to this clonotype: This could be a read error, since a much larger clone is one nucleotide away. The chain uses TRBV7-2 and TRBJ2-1, with D possibly matching TRBD2 (6 bases). The germline CDR1 and CDR2 sequences are SGHTA and FQGNSA. The CDR3 covers 14 residues. V lost 5 bases, J lost 2 bases, and 10 bases lay in between. The CDR3 bases are TGTGCCAGCAGCGGGGGGAGCACCTACAATGAGCAGTTCTTC. Protein product: CASSGGSTYNEQFF.

This clonotype was detected a few times. The chain uses TRBV6-6 and TRBJ2-7; perhaps TRBD2 as D (5 bases). The germline V gene encodes CDR1 MNHNY and CDR2 SVGAGI (reference sequence). This CDR3 has 13 residues. Trimming shortened V by 4 bases and J by 2 bases, and 9 bases separated the two germline ends. CDR3 nucleotide sequence: TGTGCCAGCAGTTTAGCGCCAACCTACGAGCAGTACTTC. It translates to CASSLAPTYEQYF.

Points on this clonotype: Just one base apart from a much larger clone, this may be a read error. The chain combines TRBV27 with TRBJ2-6, with 8 positions matching TRBD1. In germline, CDR1 is MNHEY, CDR2 SMNVEV (reference sequence). The CDR3 is made up of 18 amino acids. V was pared by 5 bases and J by 4 bases, with 13 bases of the junction left unmatched. The CDR3 loop reads CASSAKPWTGSGANVLTF. CDR3 sequence (DNA): TGTGCCAGCAGTGCCAAACCCTGGACAGGGTCAGGGGCCAACGTCCTGACTTTC.

A note on this clonotype: The junction and the germline gene differ at one end; a read error may be behind it. This sequence joins TRBV5-1 and TRBJ2-7; D uncertain. The CDR3 is 12 residues long. Germline-derived CDR1 and CDR2 are SGHRS and YFSETQ. The CDR3 DNA sequence: TGCGCCAGCAGTTTGGTCGTCGGCCAGCAGTACTTC. Translating gives CASSLVVGQQYF.

This clonotype was detected only a few times. The rearrangement links TRBV25-1 to TRBJ1-4, with D possibly being TRBD1 (5 bases). This CDR3 has 11 residues. V was cut by 6 bases and J by 13 bases, with 12 bases left in between. In germline, CDR1 is MGHDK, CDR2 SYGVNS. The CDR3 spells CASRRDRILFF. The DNA for the CDR3 is TGTGCCAGCAGAAGGGACCGGATACTGTTTTTT. The full variable domain, with the rest looked up from reference TRBV25-1 and TRBJ1-4, is EADIYQTPRYLVIGTGKKITLECSQTMGHDKMYWYQQDPGMELHLIHYSYGVNSTEKGDLSSESTVSRIRTEHFPLTLESARPSHTSQYLCASRRDRILFFGSGTQLSVL.

V and J are TRBV6-2 or TRBV6-3 and TRBJ2-1; 7 bases are shared with TRBD2. There are 15 residues in the CDR3. The germline CDR1 and CDR2 sequences are MNHEY and SVGEGT. With V trimmed by 6 bases and J by 6 bases, 11 bases remained unmatched. The CDR3 DNA is TGTGCCAGCAGCCGAGCGGGGTTTTTGGGCAATGAGCAGTTCTTC. Its protein is CASSRAGFLGNEQFF.